The following is a TCR beta chain sequence with its context. Its antigen is currently unknown. This record belongs to a study of CD8 T cells in Susac syndrome. Whole-study findings and limits: That the number of individuals in its TCR sequencing and HLA analysis was relatively small was acknowledged by the study.

The study sequenced TCR beta in blood CD8+ and CD4+ T cells. The authors reverse transcribed roughly 0.5 to 1 ug RNA with random hexamers. TCRdb used MiXCR to reprocess the immunoSEQ multiplex PCR reads, holding one entry per CDR3 protein. The sample has some 150,000 distinct CDR3 sequences; about 94% are singletons. Trimming took off 10 bases at V and 1 base at J, with 11 bases between the two ends. There are 13 residues in the CDR3. Germline V gene lookup returns CDR1 LNHDA and CDR2 SQIVND (reference sequence). The clonotype comes from a human donor with multiple sclerosis. The material sequenced was CD8+ T cells from PBMCs. This sequence joins TRBV19 and TRBJ1-5, with D uncertain. As DNA, the CDR3 is TGTGCCACCAAGGCGGGCAGCAATCAGCCCCAGCATTTT. As protein: CATKAGSNQPQHF. The whole variable domain, remainder taken from reference TRBV19 and TRBJ1-5, is DGGITQSPKYLFRKEGQNVTLSCEQNLNHDAMYWYRQDPGQGLRLIYYSQIVNDFQKGDIAEGYSVSREKKESFPLTVTSAQKNPTAFYLCATKAGSNQPQHFGDGTRLSIL.